Listed here is a single TCR beta chain. CDR3 size: 16 residues. Per germline, CDR1 SGHKS and CDR2 YYEKEE (reference sequence). The V gene end was trimmed by 3 bases and the J gene end by 0 bases; junction bases not matched to a gene: 3. Original analysis: From reference gene primer amplification, estimates of nucleated cell counts were derived. Here immunoSEQ multiplex PCR was the method, and the copy in TCRdb shows in-frame clones only, minus some. D and trimming come from the DNA, and the V and J calls and clone size come from that table. The table records 72,000 or so clones, roughly 80% of them present only once. This entry comes from a study of blood T cell repertoires in COVID-19. Study-level background: The United States, Italy and Spain supplied acute and convalescent COVID-19 samples. Sources were T cells, B-cell-depleted T cells, or PBMCs; the material itself was cDNA or gDNA.

The V call is TRBV5-5, the J call TRBJ2-2; TRBD2 matches at 9 bases. What was sequenced was peripheral blood. The receptor's source is a man in his sixties or seventies who had recovered from COVID-19. CDR3 in DNA: TGTGCCAGCAGCTCCAGACTAGCGGCGAACACCGGGGAGCTGTTTTTT. Protein product: CASSSRLAANTGELFF.